Listed below are T cell receptor beta chains from one sample, sequenced in a study of blood T cell repertoires in COVID-19. Data came from immunoSEQ multiplex PCR; TCRdb stores just in-frame clones and leaves some out. Of about 300,000 clones listed, 85% to 90% were seen once; the top ten hold approximately 4.1%. The sample was PBMCs or T cells enriched from blood (not recorded which). The receptors here all came from a young man who had recovered from COVID-19. Both conserved end residues are trimmed from each CDR3. A D gene is named only where the DNA matches it firmly.

J gene: TRBJ2-4
V gene: TRBV19
D gene: TRBD1
CDR3 length: 14
CDR3 protein: ASSIVPDRAKNIQY

J gene: TRBJ2-7
V gene: TRBV11-3
D gene: -
CDR3 length: 12
CDR3 protein: ASSRIGVAYEQY

J gene: TRBJ1-1
V gene: TRBV5-6
D gene: TRBD1
CDR3 length: 13
CDR3 protein: ASSLNVLRDRGTF

J gene: TRBJ2-7
V gene: TRBV6-5
D gene: -
CDR3 length: 11
CDR3 protein: ASSYPSGHEQY

J gene: TRBJ2-1
V gene: TRBV13
D gene: -
CDR3 length: 12
CDR3 protein: ASSLEGADNEQF

J gene: TRBJ1-1
V gene: TRBV2
D gene: -
CDR3 length: 11
CDR3 protein: ASISTAGTEAF

J gene: TRBJ1-3
V gene: TRBV30
D gene: -
CDR3 length: 11
CDR3 protein: ARTSGSGNTIY

J gene: TRBJ2-2
V gene: TRBV5-1
D gene: TRBD2
CDR3 length: 15
CDR3 protein: ASRSAGGRASTGELF

J gene: TRBJ2-2
V gene: TRBV29-1
D gene: TRBD1
CDR3 length: 12
CDR3 protein: SVVQGANTGELF

J gene: TRBJ1-1
V gene: TRBV7-2
D gene: -
CDR3 length: 11
CDR3 protein: ASSLNWGAEAF